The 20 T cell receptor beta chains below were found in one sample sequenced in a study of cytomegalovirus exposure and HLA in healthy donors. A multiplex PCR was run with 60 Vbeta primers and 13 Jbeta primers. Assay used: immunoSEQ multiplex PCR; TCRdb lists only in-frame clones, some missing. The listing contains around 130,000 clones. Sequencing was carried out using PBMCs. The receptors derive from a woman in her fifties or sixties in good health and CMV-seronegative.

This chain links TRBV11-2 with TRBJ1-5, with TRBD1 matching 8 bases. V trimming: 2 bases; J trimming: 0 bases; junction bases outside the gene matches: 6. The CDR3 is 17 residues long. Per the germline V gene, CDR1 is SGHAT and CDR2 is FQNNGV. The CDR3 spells CASSLRSGGDSNQPQHF. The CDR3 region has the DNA TGTGCCAGCAGCTTACGATCAGGGGGCGATAGCAATCAGCCCCAGCATTTT.

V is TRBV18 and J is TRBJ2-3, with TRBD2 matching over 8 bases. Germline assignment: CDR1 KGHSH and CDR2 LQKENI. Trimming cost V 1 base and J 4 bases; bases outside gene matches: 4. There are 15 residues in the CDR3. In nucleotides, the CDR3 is TGTGCCAGCTCACCACTAGCGGGAAGCGCAGATACGCAGTATTTT. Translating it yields CASSPLAGSADTQYF.

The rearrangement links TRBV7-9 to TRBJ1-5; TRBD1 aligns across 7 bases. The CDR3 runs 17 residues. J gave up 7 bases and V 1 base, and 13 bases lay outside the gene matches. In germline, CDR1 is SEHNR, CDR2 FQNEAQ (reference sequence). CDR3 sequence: CASSLDSEQGNGQPQHF. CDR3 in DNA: TGTGCCAGCAGCTTAGATAGTGAACAGGGGAACGGCCAGCCCCAGCATTTT.

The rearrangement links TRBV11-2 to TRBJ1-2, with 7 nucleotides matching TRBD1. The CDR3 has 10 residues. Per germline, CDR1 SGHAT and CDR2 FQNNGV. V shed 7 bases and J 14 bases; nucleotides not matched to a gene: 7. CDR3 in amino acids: CASTKGTVTF. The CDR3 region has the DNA TGTGCCAGCACCAAGGGGACAGTTACCTTC. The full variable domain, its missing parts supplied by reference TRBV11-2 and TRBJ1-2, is EAGVAQSPRYKIIEKRQSVAFWCNPISGHATLYWYQQILGQGPKLLIQFQNNGVVDDSQLPKDRFSAERLKGVDSTLKIQPAKLEDSAVYLCASTKGTVTFGSGTRLTVV.

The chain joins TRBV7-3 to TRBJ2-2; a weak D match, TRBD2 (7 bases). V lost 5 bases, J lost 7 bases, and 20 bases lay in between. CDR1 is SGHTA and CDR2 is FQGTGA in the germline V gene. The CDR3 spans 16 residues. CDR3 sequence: CASSPKLGGAIGELFF. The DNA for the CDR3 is TGTGCCAGCAGCCCCAAACTAGGGGGGGCCATCGGGGAGCTGTTTTTT.

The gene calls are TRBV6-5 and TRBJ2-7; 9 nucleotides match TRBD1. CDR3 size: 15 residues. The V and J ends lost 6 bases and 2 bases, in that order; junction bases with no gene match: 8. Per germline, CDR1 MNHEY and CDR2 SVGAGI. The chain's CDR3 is CASRSPGQGAYEQYF. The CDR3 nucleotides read TGTGCCAGCAGATCGCCGGGACAGGGAGCCTACGAGCAGTACTTC.

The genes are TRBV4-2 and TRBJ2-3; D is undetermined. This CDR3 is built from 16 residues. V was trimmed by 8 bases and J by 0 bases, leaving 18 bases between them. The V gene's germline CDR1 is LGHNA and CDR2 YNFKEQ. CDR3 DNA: TGTGCCAGCCGCGCCTATGAAGCGCCAAGCACAGATACGCAGTATTTT. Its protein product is CASRAYEAPSTDTQYF.

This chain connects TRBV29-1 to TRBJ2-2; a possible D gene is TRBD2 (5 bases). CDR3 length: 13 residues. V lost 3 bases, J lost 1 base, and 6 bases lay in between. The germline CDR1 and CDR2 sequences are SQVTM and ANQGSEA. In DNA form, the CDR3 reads TGCAGCGTTGACCGGGGGAACACCGGGGAGCTGTTTTTT. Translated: CSVDRGNTGELFF.

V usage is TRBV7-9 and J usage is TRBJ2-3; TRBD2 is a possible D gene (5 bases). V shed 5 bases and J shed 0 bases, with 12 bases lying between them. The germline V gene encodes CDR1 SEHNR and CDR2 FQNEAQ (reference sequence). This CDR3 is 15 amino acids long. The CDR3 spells CASSPRGFSTDTQYF. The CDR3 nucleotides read TGTGCCAGCAGCCCACGGGGATTTAGCACAGATACGCAGTATTTT.

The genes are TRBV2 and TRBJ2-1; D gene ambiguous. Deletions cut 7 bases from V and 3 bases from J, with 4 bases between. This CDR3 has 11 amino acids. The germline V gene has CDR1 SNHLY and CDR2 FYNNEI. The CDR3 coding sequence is TGTGCCAGCACTAGCTACAATGAGCAGTTCTTC. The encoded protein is CASTSYNEQFF.

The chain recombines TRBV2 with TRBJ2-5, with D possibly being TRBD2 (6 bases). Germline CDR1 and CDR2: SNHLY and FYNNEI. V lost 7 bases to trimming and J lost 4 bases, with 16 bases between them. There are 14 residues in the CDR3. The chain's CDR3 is CASIAPGRRETQYF. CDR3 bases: TGTGCCAGCATCGCACCAGGGAGGCGAGAGACCCAGTACTTC.

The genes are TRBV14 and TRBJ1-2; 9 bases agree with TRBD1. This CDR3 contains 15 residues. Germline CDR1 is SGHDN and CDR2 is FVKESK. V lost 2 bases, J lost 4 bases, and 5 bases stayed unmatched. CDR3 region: CASSQNTGGFYGYTF. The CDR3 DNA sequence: TGTGCCAGCAGCCAAAATACAGGGGGCTTCTATGGCTACACCTTC. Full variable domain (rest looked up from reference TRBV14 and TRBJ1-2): EAGVTQFPSHSVIEKGQTVTLRCDPISGHDNLYWYRRVMGKEIKFLLHFVKESKQDESGMPNNRFLAERTGGTYSTLKVQPAELEDSGVYFCASSQNTGGFYGYTFGSGTRLTVV.

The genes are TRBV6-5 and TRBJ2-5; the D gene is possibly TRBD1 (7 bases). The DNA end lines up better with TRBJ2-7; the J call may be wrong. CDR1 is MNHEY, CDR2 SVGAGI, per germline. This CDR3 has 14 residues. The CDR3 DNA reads TGTGCCAGCAGTTACGGAGGGGGCCCCTACGAGCAGTACTTC. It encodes CASSYGGGPYEQYF.

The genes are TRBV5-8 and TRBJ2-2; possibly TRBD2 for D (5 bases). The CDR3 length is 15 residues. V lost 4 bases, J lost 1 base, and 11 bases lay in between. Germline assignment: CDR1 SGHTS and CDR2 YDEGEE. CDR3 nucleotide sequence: TGTGCCAGCAGCCGGACTGTTCTGAACACCGGGGAGCTGTTTTTT. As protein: CASSRTVLNTGELFF.

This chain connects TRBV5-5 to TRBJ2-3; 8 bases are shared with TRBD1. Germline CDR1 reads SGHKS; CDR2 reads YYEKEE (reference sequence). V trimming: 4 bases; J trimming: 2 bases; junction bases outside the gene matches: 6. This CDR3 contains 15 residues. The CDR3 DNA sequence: TGTGCCAGCAGCGGGACAGGCGTTTCCACAGATACGCAGTATTTT. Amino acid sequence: CASSGTGVSTDTQYF.

DNA for the CDR3: TGTGCCAGCACCGAAGTGGGGGCGAACACTGAAGCTTTCTTT. Its translation: CASTEVGANTEAFF. The chain combines TRBV2 with TRBJ1-1; D might be TRBD1 (6 bases). The length of the CDR3 is 14 residues. Germline CDR1 is SNHLY and CDR2 is FYNNEI. Trimming took off 7 bases at V and 1 base at J, with 13 bases between the two ends.

CDR3 loop: CASSFRVPNVDTQYF. The CDR3 coding sequence is TGTGCCAGCAGTTTCCGGGTCCCTAATGTTGATACGCAGTATTTT. The chain carries TRBV27 and TRBJ2-3, with D unresolved. The CDR3 contains 15 residues. V was shortened by 3 bases and J by 6 bases, with 16 bases between the two germline ends. CDR1 and CDR2 (germline): MNHEY, SMNVEV (reference sequence).

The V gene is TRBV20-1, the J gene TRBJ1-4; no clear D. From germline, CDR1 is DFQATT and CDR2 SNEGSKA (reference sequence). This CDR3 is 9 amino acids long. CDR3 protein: CYVREKLFF. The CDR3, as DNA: TGCTATGTTCGGGAAAAACTGTTTTTT.

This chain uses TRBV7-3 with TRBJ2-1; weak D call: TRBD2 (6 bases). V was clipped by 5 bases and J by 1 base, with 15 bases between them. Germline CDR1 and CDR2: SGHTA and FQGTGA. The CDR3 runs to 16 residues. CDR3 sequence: CASSPQGAGSYNEQFF. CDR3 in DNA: TGTGCCAGCAGCCCCCAGGGAGCGGGTTCCTACAATGAGCAGTTCTTC.

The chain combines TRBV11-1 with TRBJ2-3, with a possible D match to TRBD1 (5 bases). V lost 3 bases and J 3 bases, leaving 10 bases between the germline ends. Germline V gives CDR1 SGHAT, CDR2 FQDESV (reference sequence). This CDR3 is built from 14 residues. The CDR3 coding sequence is TGTGCCAGCAGCTTGGTGGGGCGGACAGATACGCAGTATTTT. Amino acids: CASSLVGRTDTQYF. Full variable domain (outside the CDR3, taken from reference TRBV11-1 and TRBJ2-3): EAEVAQSPRYKITEKSQAVAFWCDPISGHATLYWYRQILGQGPELLVQFQDESVVDDSQLPKDRFSAERLKGVDSTLKIQPAELGDSAMYLCASSLVGRTDTQYFGPGTRLTVL.